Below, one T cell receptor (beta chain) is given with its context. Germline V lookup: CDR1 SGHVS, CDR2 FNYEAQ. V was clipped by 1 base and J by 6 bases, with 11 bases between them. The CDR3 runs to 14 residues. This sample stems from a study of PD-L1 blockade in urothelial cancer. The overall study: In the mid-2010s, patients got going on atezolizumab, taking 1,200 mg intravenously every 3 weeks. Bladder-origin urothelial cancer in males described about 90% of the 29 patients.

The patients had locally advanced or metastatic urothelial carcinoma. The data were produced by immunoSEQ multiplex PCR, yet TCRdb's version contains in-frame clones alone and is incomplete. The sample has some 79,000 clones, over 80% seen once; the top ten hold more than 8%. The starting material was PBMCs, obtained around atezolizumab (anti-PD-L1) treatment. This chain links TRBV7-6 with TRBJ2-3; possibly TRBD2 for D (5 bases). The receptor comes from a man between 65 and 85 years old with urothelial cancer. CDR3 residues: CASSLGSVSDTQYF. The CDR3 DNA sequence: TGTGCCAGCAGCTTAGGTAGCGTATCCGATACGCAGTATTTT.